These T cell receptor beta chains were read from a single sample in a study of blood T cell repertoires in COVID-19. Sequencing used immunoSEQ multiplex PCR; TCRdb keeps in-frame clones, though not all of them. The table records roughly 270,000 clones, less than 85% of them present only once. The sequencing sample was made of PBMCs or T cells enriched from blood (not recorded which). These receptors all stem from a woman aged 45-59 years who had recovered from COVID-19. Each CDR3 is given with its conserved first and last residue. D genes are given only for firm matches. Size tells how often a clone was seen (once, few, many) or the class of an expanded clone, and some rows leave it out.

>TRBJ2-1|TRBV19|.|once
CASSIVGRSYNEQFF
TGTGCCAGTAGTATCGTCGGGAGATCCTACAATGAGCAGTTCTTC
>TRBJ1-2|TRBV2|.|.
CASSEVKAGYGYTF
TGTGCCAGCAGTGAAGTTAAGGCGGGCTATGGCTACACCTTC
>TRBJ2-7|TRBV4-1|.|.
CASSQAAGVGYEQYF
TGCGCCAGCAGCCAAGCCGCAGGGGTTGGCTACGAGCAGTACTTC
>TRBJ1-3|TRBV25-1|.|.
CASSHIRGGGRGNTIYF
TGTGCCAGCAGTCATATTCGTGGGGGGGGAAGAGGAAACACCATATATTTT
>TRBJ2-4|TRBV6-5|.|few
CASSVGENIQYF
TGTGCCAGCAGCGTCGGGGAGAACATTCAGTACTTC
>TRBJ1-5|TRBV2|.|few
CASSRTLGGVGQPQHF
TGTGCCAGCAGCCGAACACTCGGAGGGGTAGGCCAGCCCCAGCATTTT
>TRBJ1-2|TRBV20-1|.|once
CSAPTVRRYTF
TGCAGTGCGCCCACAGTCCGGCGATACACCTTC
>TRBJ1-5|TRBV15|.|.
CATSRRTDSNQPQHF
TGTGCCACCAGCAGAAGGACAGATAGCAATCAGCCCCAGCATTTT
>TRBJ2-7|TRBV2|.|.
CASSNTETSYEQYF
TGTGCCAGCAGTAATACAGAAACCTCCTACGAGCAGTACTTC
>TRBJ1-4|TRBV5-4|TRBD1|.
CASSLGQGRTNEKLFF
TGTGCCAGCAGCCTTGGACAGGGCCGAACTAATGAAAAACTGTTTTTT
>TRBJ1-2|TRBV12-3/TRBV12-4|.|.
CASSLGQARYTF
TGTGCCAGCAGTTTGGGGCAGGCACGCTACACCTTC
>TRBJ1-2|TRBV5-1|.|.
CATKTAYGYTF
TGCGCCACTAAGACAGCTTATGGCTACACCTTC
>TRBJ1-1|TRBV18|.|.
CASSARDLNTEAFF
TGTGCCAGCTCAGCTAGGGACTTGAACACTGAAGCTTTCTTT
>TRBJ1-6|TRBV10-3|.|once
CAIRGDGQPSPLHF
TGTGCCATCAGGGGAGATGGGCAGCCTTCACCCCTCCACTTT
>TRBJ1-2|TRBV5-1|TRBD1|.
CASRRGTGGNYGYTF
TGCGCCAGCAGAAGAGGGACAGGGGGAAACTATGGCTACACCTTC
>TRBJ1-5|TRBV19|.|few
CASSGSRDQPQHF
TGTGCCAGTAGTGGGTCACGGGATCAGCCCCAGCATTTT
>TRBJ2-3|TRBV28|TRBD1|.
CASSLVPGQGASDTQYF
TGTGCCAGCAGTTTAGTCCCGGGACAGGGGGCGTCAGATACGCAGTATTTT
>TRBJ2-7|TRBV28|.|.
CASEGQNYEQYF
TGTGCCAGTGAAGGACAGAACTACGAGCAGTACTTC
>TRBJ1-2|TRBV30|.|.
CAWSFNRVSKSGGYTF
TGTGCCTGGAGTTTTAACAGGGTATCCAAAAGCGGTGGCTACACCTTC
>TRBJ2-7|TRBV7-6|TRBD2|.
CASSLTVGRGGRDEQYF
TGTGCCAGCAGCTTAACTGTCGGTAGGGGCGGGAGGGACGAGCAGTACTTC
>TRBJ1-5|TRBV27|.|.
CASSAYRATNQPQHF
TGTGCCAGCAGTGCATACAGGGCTACTAATCAGCCCCAGCATTTT
>TRBJ1-1|TRBV3-1/TRBV3-2|.|.
CASSTSGRRTEAFF
TGTGCCAGCAGCACATCAGGGCGTCGCACTGAAGCTTTCTTT